This TCR beta chain was identified in a study of shared clonotypes between healthy human individuals. Profiled with immunoSEQ multiplex PCR; TCRdb holds only in-frame clones, not every one. The sample consists of approximately 980,000 clones, 70% to 85% of them appearing once. Study conclusions and caveats: Generation probability values for non-shared clonotypes were lower than those for clonotypes shared by all four donors. Naive CD4 clonotypes were shared across a few donors at about 5.3%.

This clone occurred once. Its antigen is not known. J lost 0 bases, V lost 0 bases, and 5 bases had no gene match. The CDR3 is made up of 17 amino acids. Germline V gene data show CDR1 as ENHRY and CDR2 as SYGVKD. The chain combines TRBV10-3 with TRBJ2-3; 8 bases agree with TRBD2. Sequencing used memory CD4+ T cells sorted from blood. Specified subset: CD45RA-negative fraction. This receptor was obtained from a man younger than 35 in good health. The CDR3, as DNA: TGTGCCATCAGTGAGTCCATTAGCGGGGCTAGCACAGATACGCAGTATTTT. Encoded protein: CAISESISGASTDTQYF.